Presented here are 27 T cell receptor beta chains from one specimen sequenced in a study of blood T cell repertoires in COVID-19. Sequenced by immunoSEQ multiplex PCR; TCRdb stores in-frame clones only, minus some. Of approximately 150,000 clones listed, more than 70% were seen once; the top ten hold about 2.1%. The sequenced material came from peripheral blood. These receptors all come from a man between 50 and 59 years old who had recovered from COVID-19.

V is TRBV7-2 and J is TRBJ1-1; D may be TRBD1 (6 bases). The CDR3 extends over 15 amino acids. V gave up 6 bases and J gave up 1 base, with 15 bases separating them. The germline V gene encodes CDR1 SGHTA and CDR2 FQGNSA. The CDR3 protein is CASSPDRPRNTEAFF. For the CDR3, the DNA is TGTGCCAGCAGTCCCGACAGGCCACGGAACACTGAAGCTTTCTTT.

This chain joins TRBV7-2 and TRBJ2-5; 9 bases line up with TRBD1. Unmatched junction bases numbered 10, after V lost 1 base and J lost 4 bases. This CDR3 region has 17 residues. CDR1 SGHTA and CDR2 FQGNSA come from the germline V gene. The CDR3 region has the DNA TGTGCCAGCAGCTTAGGTGGGAACAGGGGGCGCGGAGAGACCCAGTACTTC. Protein product: CASSLGGNRGRGETQYF.

CDR3 sequence (DNA): TGTGCCACCAGTGGCAAGGGGCGCGCCACTGAAGCTTTCTTT. It codes for CATSGKGRATEAFF. V is TRBV24-1 and J is TRBJ1-1; possible D gene TRBD1, 5 bases. Trimming stripped 5 bases from V and 4 bases from J, with 13 bases between. This CDR3 has 14 residues. Germline V gives CDR1 KGHDR, CDR2 SFDVKD.

The gene calls are TRBV6-5 and TRBJ1-1; 8 bases align to TRBD1. V was pared by 2 bases and J by 6 bases, with 2 bases of the junction left unmatched. The CDR3 has 13 amino acids. Per the germline V gene, CDR1 is MNHEY and CDR2 is SVGAGI. In DNA form, the CDR3 reads TGTGCCAGCAGTTACCCGGGACAGGCTGAAGCTTTCTTT. Its translation: CASSYPGQAEAFF.

V gene TRBV3-1 (or the pseudogene TRBV3-2) combines with J gene TRBJ2-5; 14 positions agree with TRBD2. The CDR3 consists of 15 residues. Trimming at V came to 1 base and at J to 7 bases, leaving 2 bases not matched to a gene. The germline gives CDR1 LGHDT, CDR2 YNNKEL (reference sequence). In nucleotides, the CDR3 is TGTGCCAGCAGCCAAGGACTAGCGGGGGGGTTGACCCAGTACTTC. Translated, it gives CASSQGLAGGLTQYF.

The rearrangement joins TRBV19 to TRBJ2-2, with TRBD1 matching 8 bases. Germline CDR1 reads LNHDA; CDR2 reads SQIVND (reference sequence). V shed 3 bases and J 0 bases; nucleotides not matched to a gene: 6. The CDR3 contains 17 residues. CDR3 protein: CASSIRRGPSNTGELFF. In DNA, the CDR3 is TGTGCCAGTAGTATCCGCAGGGGGCCATCGAACACCGGGGAGCTGTTTTTT.

V usage is TRBV11-2 and J usage is TRBJ1-4; TRBD1 is a possible D gene (5 bases). The CDR3 is 13 residues long. Trimming took off 5 bases at V and 10 bases at J, with 14 bases between the two ends. Germline-derived CDR1 and CDR2 are SGHAT and FQNNGV. The CDR3 sequence: CASSPGGGLKLFF. CDR3 DNA sequence: TGTGCCAGCAGCCCTGGGGGGGGTTTAAAACTGTTTTTT.

The chain links TRBV27 to TRBJ2-3; 12 bases align to TRBD2. The V gene end was trimmed by 3 bases and the J gene end by 6 bases; junction bases not matched to a gene: 13. Germline-derived CDR1 and CDR2 are MNHEY and SMNVEV (reference sequence). CDR3 length: 18 residues. This CDR3 is CASSFGGPSGRASDTQYF. The CDR3 DNA is TGTGCCAGCAGTTTCGGAGGGCCTAGCGGGAGGGCCAGTGATACGCAGTATTTT.

CDR3 sequence: CASSPATGGTRNQPQHF. For the CDR3, the DNA is TGTGCCAGCTCACCGGCTACAGGGGGTACTCGCAATCAGCCCCAGCATTTT. The rearrangement links TRBV18 to TRBJ1-5; TRBD1 aligns across 8 bases. This CDR3 is built from 17 residues. After removal of 3 bases from V and 2 bases from J, the junction contained 9 bases not matched to a gene. Germline lookup yields CDR1 KGHSH and CDR2 LQKENI.

The rearrangement joins TRBV30 to TRBJ2-1; TRBD2 matches 8 bases. J was trimmed by 8 bases and V by 4 bases; bases with no gene match: 7. Germline V gives CDR1 GTSNPN, CDR2 SVGIG (reference sequence). The CDR3 has 13 residues. Here the CDR3 reads CAWTRLAGDEQFF. The CDR3 DNA sequence: TGTGCCTGGACCCGGCTAGCGGGCGATGAGCAGTTCTTC.

This clone has just one count. This chain links TRBV7-9 with TRBJ2-3; no reliable D call. Germline CDR1 and CDR2: SEHNR and FQNEAQ (reference sequence). This CDR3 region has 12 residues. V gave up 3 bases and J gave up 3 bases, with 4 bases separating them. CDR3 protein: CASSFSTDTQYF. The CDR3 nucleotides read TGTGCCAGCAGCTTTAGTACAGATACGCAGTATTTT.

This clone was seen only once. The CDR3 is CASSQDAYEQYF. The CDR3 DNA is TGCGCCAGCAGCCAAGACGCCTACGAGCAGTACTTC. This sequence joins TRBV4-1 and TRBJ2-7; no clear D gene. The CDR3 has 12 amino acids. The germline V and J ends were trimmed by 0 bases and 2 bases, with 2 bases remaining between them. CDR1 is MGHRA, CDR2 YSYEKL, per germline.

This chain joins TRBV18 and TRBJ2-7; possible D gene TRBD1, 6 bases. Germline CDR1 is KGHSH and CDR2 is LQKENI. This CDR3 region has 15 residues. The V gene lost 1 base and the J gene lost 3 bases, with 13 bases spanning the gap. Here the CDR3 DNA reads TGTGCCAGCTCACCACGGGACACCCTGCTCTACGAGCAGTACTTC. Its protein is CASSPRDTLLYEQYF.

This clone showed up just once. This chain joins TRBV19 and TRBJ1-2, with a tentative D call TRBD1 (6 bases). There are 14 residues in the CDR3. CDR1 LNHDA and CDR2 SQIVND come from the germline V gene (reference sequence). Trimming shortened V by 2 bases and J by 8 bases, and 15 bases separated the two germline ends. Here the CDR3 reads CASSIMAGQRGYTF. In nucleotides, the CDR3 is TGTGCCAGTAGTATAATGGCCGGACAGAGAGGCTACACCTTC.

This chain links TRBV6-5 with TRBJ1-2; 9 bases match TRBD1. The CDR3 totals 14 residues. Germline loops: CDR1 MNHEY, CDR2 SVGAGI. After removal of 7 bases from V and 6 bases from J, the junction contained 9 bases not matched to a gene. The CDR3 coding sequence is TGTGCCAGCACTGGGGACAGGGCTACAAATGGCTACACCTTC. Translation: CASTGDRATNGYTF.

The chain carries TRBV7-2 and TRBJ2-1; tentative D call: TRBD2 (5 bases). Germline V lookup: CDR1 SGHTA, CDR2 FQGNSA. V was clipped by 2 bases and J by 0 bases, with 8 bases between them. This CDR3 has 15 amino acids. CDR3 sequence: CASSLRTSSYNEQFF. CDR3 coding DNA: TGTGCCAGCAGCTTAAGGACTTCCTCCTACAATGAGCAGTTCTTC. The variable domain in full, with the rest retrieved from reference TRBV7-2 and TRBJ2-1, is GAGVSQSPSNKVTEKGKDVELRCDPISGHTALYWYRQSLGQGLEFLIYFQGNSAPDKSGLPSDRFSAERTGGSVSTLTIQRTQQEDSAVYLCASSLRTSSYNEQFFGPGTRLTVL.

V gene TRBV6-5 combines with J gene TRBJ1-3; tentatively, D is TRBD1 (6 bases). This CDR3 comprises 15 residues. Germline V gene sequence: CDR1 MNHEY, CDR2 SVGAGI. Trimming stripped 8 bases from V and 0 bases from J, with 14 bases between. Here the CDR3 reads CASEGGDISGNTIYF. In DNA, the CDR3 is TGTGCCAGCGAAGGGGGAGACATCTCTGGAAACACCATATATTTT.

The chain employs TRBV5-5 and TRBJ1-1; D is unresolved. Trimming shortened V by 2 bases and J by 4 bases, and 6 bases separated the two germline ends. CDR1 and CDR2 from the germline V gene are SGHKS and YYEKEE (reference sequence). The CDR3 covers 12 residues. CDR3 DNA sequence: TGTGCCAGCAGCTTCATCGGCACTGAAGCTTTCTTT. Translated, it gives CASSFIGTEAFF.

CDR3 DNA: TGTGCCAGCAGCTCGGGTGCTTCGAAACGTCTGGTCTATGGCTACACCTTC. Translating it yields CASSSGASKRLVYGYTF. The chain couples TRBV13 to TRBJ1-2; D is uncertain. The CDR3 totals 17 residues. Germline V gene sequence: CDR1 PRHDT, CDR2 FYEKMQ (reference sequence). Between the trimmed V and J ends, which lost 4 bases and 4 bases, there was a span of 22 bases.

The genes are TRBV5-1 and TRBJ1-2; D is perhaps TRBD1 (6 bases). The CDR3 is 14 amino acids. Trimming pared 0 bases from V and 3 bases from J, leaving 9 bases between. Germline V lookup: CDR1 SGHRS, CDR2 YFSETQ. The CDR3: CASSLEGQHYGYTF. The CDR3 region has the DNA TGCGCCAGCAGCTTGGAGGGACAACACTATGGCTACACCTTC.

The chain joins TRBV3-1 (or the pseudogene TRBV3-2) to TRBJ1-5; tentatively, D is TRBD1 (6 bases). The length of the CDR3 is 13 residues. V was trimmed by 6 bases and J by 10 bases, leaving 16 bases between them. CDR1 and CDR2 (germline): LGHDT, YNNKEL (reference sequence). The CDR3 sequence: CASSGDGQTPQHF. The CDR3 DNA reads as TGTGCCAGCAGTGGGGACGGACAGACCCCCCAGCATTTT.

The table lists this clone with a count of one. The rearrangement links TRBV5-4 to TRBJ1-1; tentatively, D is TRBD1 (6 bases). Germline V CDR1 and CDR2: SGHNT, YYREEE (reference sequence). The CDR3 loop spans 14 amino acids. V lost 3 bases and J 4 bases, leaving 13 bases between the germline ends. The CDR3 loop is CASSSTGIGTEAFF. In DNA form, the CDR3 reads TGTGCCAGCAGCTCCACAGGGATCGGCACTGAAGCTTTCTTT.

This chain joins TRBV18 and TRBJ2-1; 8 nucleotides line up with TRBD1. Germline CDR1 KGHSH, CDR2 LQKENI. This CDR3 is 13 amino acids long. The ends lost 6 bases at V and 10 bases at J; junction bases unmatched: 8. The CDR3 DNA reads as TGTGCCAGCTCCCGGGACAGGCCACAAGAGCAGTTCTTC. It is translated as CASSRDRPQEQFF.

The chain uses TRBV7-2 and TRBJ1-1, with 8 bases fitting TRBD1. The CDR3 runs 16 residues. V shed 5 bases and J 4 bases; nucleotides not matched to a gene: 12. CDR1 SGHTA and CDR2 FQGNSA come from the germline V gene. CDR3 amino acids: CASSREGQVRSTEAFF. The DNA of the CDR3 is TGTGCCAGCAGCAGAGAGGGACAGGTTCGGAGCACTGAAGCTTTCTTT.

This chain joins TRBV24-1 and TRBJ1-2; 8 nucleotides match TRBD1. The germline gives CDR1 KGHDR, CDR2 SFDVKD. The CDR3 is 16 residues long. The trim removed 3 bases at V and 7 bases at J, leaving 12 bases unmatched. The CDR3 DNA is TGTGCCACCAGTGATCCCGGACAGGGCCTTATGAGTGGCTACACCTTC. It is translated as CATSDPGQGLMSGYTF.

This clone has just one count. The rearrangement links TRBV7-2 to TRBJ1-5, with 8 bases fitting TRBD1. The CDR3 runs to 15 residues. J lost 5 bases, V lost 5 bases, and 8 bases had no gene match. Germline CDR1 SGHTA, CDR2 FQGNSA. The CDR3 sequence is CASSARTGQYQPQHF. The CDR3, as DNA: TGTGCCAGCAGCGCCCGGACAGGGCAATATCAGCCCCAGCATTTT.

The V gene is TRBV4-3, the J gene TRBJ2-1; 8 bases agree with TRBD2. The CDR3 totals 16 residues. Trimming at V came to 0 bases and at J to 4 bases, leaving 5 bases not matched to a gene. From germline, CDR1 is LGHNA and CDR2 YSLEER. CDR3 in amino acids: CASSQDRGGQYNEQFF. Written as DNA, the CDR3 is TGCGCCAGCAGCCAAGATCGGGGGGGGCAATACAATGAGCAGTTCTTC.